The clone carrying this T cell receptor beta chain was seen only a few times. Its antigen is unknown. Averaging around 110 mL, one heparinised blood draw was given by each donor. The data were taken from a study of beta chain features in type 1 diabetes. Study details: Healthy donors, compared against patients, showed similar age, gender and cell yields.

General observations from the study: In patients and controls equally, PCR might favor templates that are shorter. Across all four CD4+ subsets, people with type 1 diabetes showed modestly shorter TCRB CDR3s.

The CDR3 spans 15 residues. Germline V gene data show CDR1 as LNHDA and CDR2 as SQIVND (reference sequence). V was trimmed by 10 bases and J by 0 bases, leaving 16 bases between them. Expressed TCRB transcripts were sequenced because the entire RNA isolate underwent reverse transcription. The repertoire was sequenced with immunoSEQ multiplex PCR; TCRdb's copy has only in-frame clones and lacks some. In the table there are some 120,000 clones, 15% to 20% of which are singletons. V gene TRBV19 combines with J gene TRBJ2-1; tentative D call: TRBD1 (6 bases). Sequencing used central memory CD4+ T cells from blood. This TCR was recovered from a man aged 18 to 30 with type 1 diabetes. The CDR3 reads CATSRGMNSYNEQFF. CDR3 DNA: TGTGCCACATCGAGGGGGATGAACTCCTACAATGAGCAGTTCTTC.